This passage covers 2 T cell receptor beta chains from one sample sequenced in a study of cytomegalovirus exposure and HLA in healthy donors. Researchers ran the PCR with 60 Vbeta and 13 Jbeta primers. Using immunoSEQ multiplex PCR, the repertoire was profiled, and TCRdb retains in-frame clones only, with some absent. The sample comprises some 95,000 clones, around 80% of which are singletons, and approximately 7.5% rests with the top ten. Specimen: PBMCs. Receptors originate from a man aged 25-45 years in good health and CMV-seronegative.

CDR3 residues: CASSDLEGIQPQHF. The CDR3 DNA sequence: TGCGCCAGCAGTGATTTAGAGGGAATACAGCCCCAGCATTTT. V and J are TRBV10-1 and TRBJ1-5; D is undetermined. Germline assignment: CDR1 WNHNN and CDR2 SYGVQD (reference sequence). The V gene lost 3 bases and the J gene lost 7 bases, with 13 bases spanning the gap. There are 14 residues in the CDR3.

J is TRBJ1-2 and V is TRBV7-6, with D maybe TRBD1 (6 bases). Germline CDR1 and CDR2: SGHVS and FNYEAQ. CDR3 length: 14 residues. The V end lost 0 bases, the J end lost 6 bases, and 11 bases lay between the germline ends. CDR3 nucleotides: TGTGCCAGCAGCTTAGCGAGAGAGGGGGATGGCTACACCTTC. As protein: CASSLAREGDGYTF.